What follows is one T cell receptor beta chain and its context. Its antigen is not known. In TCRdb, the reads were re-called with MiXCR into one record per CDR3 protein. In the table there are fewer than 350,000 distinct CDR3 sequences, 25% to 30% of which are singletons. The CDR3 is 14 residues long. Germline V CDR1 and CDR2: DFQATT, SNEGSKA (reference sequence). This sample stems from a study of T cell repertoires in cytomegalovirus infection. About the research overall: HLA-B-restricted CMV epitopes that are well studied were used alongside recently identified HLA-C-restricted ones. Shared public TCR beta signatures pointed to both CMV infection and a matching HLA type.

General observations from the study: Cumulative public TCR beta family frequency identified CMV carriers with the relevant HLA. Within the response measured ex vivo, HLA-C-restricted CMV-specific TCR beta clonotypes were dominant.

The chain links TRBV20-1 to TRBJ2-1, with 10 bases matching TRBD2. The receptor comes from a human donor in good health (CMV status not recorded). Some clones in this sample may be carry-over from other donors' samples. The starting material was cultured PBMCs, obtained from culture after CMV antigen stimulation. The CDR3 DNA follows: TGCAGCCCCGGACTAGCGGATACCTACAATGAGCAGTTCTTC. The encoded protein is CSPGLADTYNEQFF.